Described below is a single T cell receptor (beta chain) sequence and its context. This record belongs to a study of blood T cell repertoires in COVID-19. The data were produced by immunoSEQ multiplex PCR, yet TCRdb's version contains in-frame clones alone and is incomplete. The sample carries about 89,000 clones, more than 70% recorded once. V was cut by 5 bases and J by 9 bases, with 16 bases left in between. Germline V lookup: CDR1 MNHNY, CDR2 SVGAGI (reference sequence). CDR3 length: 13 residues. The genes are TRBV6-6 and TRBJ1-2; D is ambiguous. This clonotype originated in a man aged 55 to 69 with acute or convalescent COVID-19. Sequenced: peripheral blood. The CDR3 region is CASSPGKEYSYTF. CDR3 sequence (DNA): TGTGCCAGCAGTCCCGGAAAGGAGTATAGCTACACCTTC.